Listed below are T cell receptor beta chains from one sample, sequenced in a study of blood T cell repertoires in COVID-19. The method was immunoSEQ multiplex PCR; TCRdb's version includes in-frame clones alone and lacks a portion of them. The sample gives around 58,000 clones, 90% of which show up once; around 13% is in the top ten. Source material: peripheral blood. These receptors all stem from a man aged 55 to 70 with active COVID-19. CDR3s include the opening cysteine and the closing phenylalanine or tryptophan. The D gene is left open where the match is weak. For some rows the clone size is stated as once, few or many, or as a class when expanded; others skip it.

j_gene: TRBJ1-2; v_gene: TRBV5-1; d_gene: .; len: 13; abundance: .; CDR3aa: CASSLDREYGYTF; CDR3nt: TGCGCCAGCAGCTTGGACAGGGAGTATGGCTACACCTTC
j_gene: TRBJ2-1; v_gene: TRBV30; d_gene: TRBD2; len: 12; abundance: .; CDR3aa: CAWSRGGYEQFF; CDR3nt: TGTGCCTGGAGCCGGGGGGGATATGAGCAGTTCTTC
j_gene: TRBJ1-4; v_gene: TRBV28; d_gene: .; len: 15; abundance: .; CDR3aa: CASSFQGWANEKLFF; CDR3nt: TGTGCCAGCAGTTTCCAGGGGTGGGCTAATGAAAAACTGTTTTTT
j_gene: TRBJ2-1; v_gene: TRBV7-3; d_gene: .; len: 13; abundance: .; CDR3aa: CASSPGGSDEQFF; CDR3nt: TGTGCCAGCAGTCCCGGAGGGAGCGATGAGCAGTTCTTC
j_gene: TRBJ2-2; v_gene: TRBV5-1; d_gene: .; len: 14; abundance: .; CDR3aa: CASSLGGVTGELFF; CDR3nt: TGCGCCAGCAGCTTGGGCGGAGTCACCGGGGAGCTGTTTTTT
j_gene: TRBJ2-7; v_gene: TRBV7-2; d_gene: TRBD1; len: 19; abundance: few; CDR3aa: CASSLFGQGALRGYYEQYF; CDR3nt: TGTGCCAGCAGCTTATTTGGGCAGGGGGCATTGAGGGGCTACTACGAGCAGTACTTC
j_gene: TRBJ1-6; v_gene: TRBV10-3; d_gene: TRBD1; len: 14; abundance: .; CDR3aa: CATRTGGVNSPLHF; CDR3nt: TGTGCCACCCGGACAGGGGGGGTTAATTCACCCCTCCACTTT
j_gene: TRBJ1-1; v_gene: TRBV19; d_gene: .; len: 14; abundance: .; CDR3aa: CASSISTGITEAFF; CDR3nt: TGTGCCAGTAGTATCTCCACAGGGATCACTGAAGCTTTCTTT
j_gene: TRBJ1-6; v_gene: TRBV3-1/TRBV3-2; d_gene: .; len: 14; abundance: .; CDR3aa: CASSQGLVNSPLHF; CDR3nt: TGTGCCAGCAGCCAGGGGCTAGTTAATTCACCCCTCCACTTT
j_gene: TRBJ2-1; v_gene: TRBV11-2; d_gene: .; len: 12; abundance: .; CDR3aa: CASSLGLVNQFF; CDR3nt: TGTGCCAGCAGCTTAGGCCTAGTGAACCAGTTCTTC
j_gene: TRBJ1-1; v_gene: TRBV5-1; d_gene: .; len: 15; abundance: once; CDR3aa: CASSPKTGMNTEAFF; CDR3nt: TGCGCCAGCAGCCCAAAGACAGGAATGAACACTGAAGCTTTCTTT
j_gene: TRBJ1-4; v_gene: TRBV5-5; d_gene: TRBD1; len: 15; abundance: few; CDR3aa: CASSPDRGRNEKLFF; CDR3nt: TGTGCCAGCAGCCCTGACAGGGGGAGAAATGAAAAACTGTTTTTT
j_gene: TRBJ2-5; v_gene: TRBV19; d_gene: TRBD2; len: 15; abundance: .; CDR3aa: CASSSGLAAQETQYF; CDR3nt: TGTGCCAGTAGTTCGGGACTAGCGGCTCAAGAGACCCAGTACTTC
j_gene: TRBJ2-6; v_gene: TRBV30; d_gene: TRBD2; len: 17; abundance: .; CDR3aa: CAWRRGSGRLGANVLTF; CDR3nt: TGTGCCTGGAGACGGGGTAGCGGGAGGCTAGGGGCCAACGTCCTGACTTTC
j_gene: TRBJ2-1; v_gene: TRBV5-1; d_gene: TRBD2; len: 16; abundance: .; CDR3aa: CASSTALGRGADEQFF; CDR3nt: TGCGCCAGCAGCACCGCCCTCGGGCGGGGGGCCGATGAGCAGTTCTTC
j_gene: TRBJ2-7; v_gene: TRBV25-1; d_gene: TRBD1; len: 13; abundance: .; CDR3aa: CASAWDRVDEQYF; CDR3nt: TGTGCCTCAGCATGGGACAGAGTCGACGAGCAGTACTTC
j_gene: TRBJ2-7; v_gene: TRBV18; d_gene: TRBD1; len: 16; abundance: .; CDR3aa: CASSPFRDRVSYEQYF; CDR3nt: TGTGCCAGCTCACCCTTCCGGGACAGAGTATCCTACGAGCAGTACTTC
j_gene: TRBJ2-5; v_gene: TRBV5-5; d_gene: TRBD1; len: 16; abundance: once; CDR3aa: CASSTGAGQGQETQYF; CDR3nt: TGTGCCAGCAGCACGGGGGCGGGACAGGGCCAAGAGACCCAGTACTTC
j_gene: TRBJ2-7; v_gene: TRBV7-8; d_gene: TRBD2; len: 14; abundance: .; CDR3aa: CASSLVRSGGPRYF; CDR3nt: TGTGCCAGCAGCTTAGTCCGTAGCGGGGGGCCTCGGTACTTC
j_gene: TRBJ1-5; v_gene: TRBV19; d_gene: .; len: 12; abundance: .; CDR3aa: CASSMGRGPQHF; CDR3nt: TGTGCCAGTAGTATGGGCCGTGGGCCCCAGCATTTT
j_gene: TRBJ2-7; v_gene: TRBV12-3/TRBV12-4; d_gene: .; len: 11; abundance: .; CDR3aa: CASSTNYEQYF; CDR3nt: TGTGCCAGCAGTACTAACTACGAGCAGTACTTC
j_gene: TRBJ2-7; v_gene: TRBV5-1; d_gene: TRBD1; len: 18; abundance: .; CDR3aa: CASSLVVGGTGRTYEQYF; CDR3nt: TGCGCCAGCAGCTTGGTTGTAGGCGGGACAGGGCGTACCTACGAGCAGTACTTC
j_gene: TRBJ2-1; v_gene: TRBV9; d_gene: .; len: 12; abundance: .; CDR3aa: CASSVGGDEQFF; CDR3nt: TGTGCCAGCAGCGTAGGAGGCGATGAGCAGTTCTTC
j_gene: TRBJ1-2; v_gene: TRBV5-1; d_gene: .; len: 13; abundance: once; CDR3aa: CASSYDQRRGYTF; CDR3nt: TGCGCCAGCAGCTATGACCAGAGGAGGGGCTACACCTTC
j_gene: TRBJ1-3; v_gene: TRBV19; d_gene: TRBD1; len: 13; abundance: .; CDR3aa: CASSRDSPNTIYF; CDR3nt: TGTGCCAGTAGTAGGGACAGCCCCAACACCATATATTTT
j_gene: TRBJ2-3; v_gene: TRBV27; d_gene: .; len: 15; abundance: .; CDR3aa: CASSLEGTVTDTQYF; CDR3nt: TGTGCCAGCAGTCTGGAGGGGACGGTCACAGATACGCAGTATTTT
j_gene: TRBJ1-2; v_gene: TRBV5-1; d_gene: .; len: 14; abundance: .; CDR3aa: CASSLDRADYGYTF; CDR3nt: TGCGCCAGCAGCTTGGACAGGGCAGACTATGGCTACACCTTC
j_gene: TRBJ2-7; v_gene: TRBV11-2; d_gene: TRBD1; len: 16; abundance: .; CDR3aa: CASSLDRTGAMWEQYF; CDR3nt: TGTGCCAGCAGCTTAGATAGGACAGGGGCCATGTGGGAGCAGTACTTC
j_gene: TRBJ2-1; v_gene: TRBV5-4; d_gene: .; len: 13; abundance: .; CDR3aa: CASSYTKYNEQFF; CDR3nt: TGTGCCAGCAGCTATACTAAATACAATGAGCAGTTCTTC
j_gene: TRBJ1-4; v_gene: TRBV19; d_gene: .; len: 14; abundance: .; CDR3aa: CASSSRVANEKLFF; CDR3nt: TGTGCCAGTAGTAGCAGGGTGGCTAATGAAAAACTGTTTTTT
j_gene: TRBJ1-6; v_gene: TRBV7-9; d_gene: .; len: 15; abundance: .; CDR3aa: CASSPGGGEVRPLHF; CDR3nt: TGTGCCAGCAGCCCCGGAGGAGGGGAGGTACGGCCCCTCCACTTT
j_gene: TRBJ2-5; v_gene: TRBV27; d_gene: .; len: 13; abundance: .; CDR3aa: CASSPRRQETQYF; CDR3nt: TGTGCCAGCAGTCCCCGTCGGCAAGAGACCCAGTACTTC
j_gene: TRBJ1-5; v_gene: TRBV29-1; d_gene: TRBD1; len: 14; abundance: .; CDR3aa: CSVSRGTGEQPQHF; CDR3nt: TGCAGCGTTTCTCGCGGGACAGGTGAACAGCCCCAGCATTTT
j_gene: TRBJ2-1; v_gene: TRBV12-3/TRBV12-4; d_gene: .; len: 11; abundance: .; CDR3aa: CASSSSVEQFF; CDR3nt: TGTGCCAGCAGTTCTAGCGTTGAGCAGTTCTTC
j_gene: TRBJ1-1; v_gene: TRBV28; d_gene: .; len: 13; abundance: .; CDR3aa: CASSGIRGTEAFF; CDR3nt: TGTGCCAGCAGTGGCATACGGGGGACTGAAGCTTTCTTT
j_gene: TRBJ2-5; v_gene: TRBV9; d_gene: .; len: 13; abundance: .; CDR3aa: CASSVGRYETQYF; CDR3nt: TGTGCCAGCAGCGTAGGTCGGTATGAGACCCAGTACTTC
j_gene: TRBJ2-1; v_gene: TRBV7-2; d_gene: .; len: 15; abundance: .; CDR3aa: CASSVDSSSYNEQFF; CDR3nt: TGTGCCAGCAGCGTAGACAGCAGCTCCTACAATGAGCAGTTCTTC
j_gene: TRBJ2-1; v_gene: TRBV5-1; d_gene: .; len: 16; abundance: once; CDR3aa: CASSYEALGLDNEQFF; CDR3nt: TGCGCCAGCAGCTATGAGGCTCTAGGTCTGGACAATGAGCAGTTCTTC
j_gene: TRBJ2-7; v_gene: TRBV7-8; d_gene: TRBD2; len: 15; abundance: .; CDR3aa: CASSSKTSVSYEQYF; CDR3nt: TGTGCCAGCAGCTCTAAGACTAGCGTATCCTACGAGCAGTACTTC
j_gene: TRBJ2-7; v_gene: TRBV14; d_gene: .; len: 14; abundance: few; CDR3aa: CASSPPGLPYEQYF; CDR3nt: TGTGCCAGCAGCCCGCCGGGACTCCCCTACGAGCAGTACTTC
j_gene: TRBJ1-2; v_gene: TRBV7-3; d_gene: .; len: 15; abundance: .; CDR3aa: CASSPGTSFNYGYTF; CDR3nt: TGTGCCAGCAGCCCTGGGACATCATTTAACTATGGCTACACCTTC
j_gene: TRBJ2-7; v_gene: TRBV5-4; d_gene: .; len: 12; abundance: once; CDR3aa: CASSSLQGEQYF; CDR3nt: TGTGCCAGCAGCTCCTTGCAGGGCGAGCAGTACTTC
j_gene: TRBJ2-7; v_gene: TRBV27; d_gene: TRBD2; len: 17; abundance: .; CDR3aa: CASSLLIGGLRPHEQYF; CDR3nt: TGTGCCAGCAGTTTATTGATCGGGGGGTTACGGCCCCACGAGCAGTACTTC
j_gene: TRBJ2-1; v_gene: TRBV3-1/TRBV3-2; d_gene: .; len: 17; abundance: once; CDR3aa: CASSPQGPGVGNNEQFF; CDR3nt: TGTGCCAGCAGCCCCCAAGGGCCAGGGGTGGGCAACAATGAGCAGTTCTTC
j_gene: TRBJ2-7; v_gene: TRBV7-9; d_gene: TRBD2; len: 18; abundance: .; CDR3aa: CARSFWGGTSGSANEQYF; CDR3nt: TGTGCCCGCAGCTTCTGGGGGGGGACTAGCGGGAGTGCGAACGAGCAGTACTTC
j_gene: TRBJ1-5; v_gene: TRBV7-6; d_gene: .; len: 12; abundance: few; CDR3aa: CASSSTAGPQHF; CDR3nt: TGTGCCAGCAGCTCCACGGCGGGGCCCCAGCATTTT
j_gene: TRBJ2-7; v_gene: TRBV11-2; d_gene: .; len: 12; abundance: once; CDR3aa: CASSLVGAVQYF; CDR3nt: TGTGCCAGCAGCTTAGTGGGGGCAGTGCAGTACTTC
j_gene: TRBJ2-3; v_gene: TRBV18; d_gene: TRBD2; len: 16; abundance: once; CDR3aa: CASSPLGLQTTDTQYF; CDR3nt: TGTGCCAGCTCACCATTGGGACTACAAACCACAGATACGCAGTATTTT
j_gene: TRBJ2-3; v_gene: TRBV7-2; d_gene: .; len: 12; abundance: .; CDR3aa: CASSPPTSSQYF; CDR3nt: TGTGCCAGCAGCCCTCCGACTAGTAGTCAGTATTTT
j_gene: TRBJ2-7; v_gene: TRBV27; d_gene: TRBD2; len: 17; abundance: .; CDR3aa: CASSLFGLAGQYNEQYF; CDR3nt: TGTGCCAGCAGTTTATTCGGTCTAGCGGGACAATATAACGAGCAGTACTTC
j_gene: TRBJ2-3; v_gene: TRBV7-2; d_gene: TRBD2; len: 18; abundance: .; CDR3aa: CASSSRWTSGGRTDTQYF; CDR3nt: TGTGCCAGCAGCTCAAGATGGACTAGCGGGGGGCGCACAGATACGCAGTATTTT
j_gene: TRBJ2-7; v_gene: TRBV4-3; d_gene: TRBD2; len: 15; abundance: .; CDR3aa: CASSQDPSGTYEQYF; CDR3nt: TGCGCCAGCAGCCAAGACCCTAGCGGGACCTACGAGCAGTACTTC
j_gene: TRBJ1-3; v_gene: TRBV24-1; d_gene: .; len: 14; abundance: .; CDR3aa: CATSDRASGNTIYF; CDR3nt: TGTGCCACCAGTGACAGGGCGTCTGGAAACACCATATATTTT
j_gene: TRBJ2-2; v_gene: TRBV4-3; d_gene: TRBD1; len: 16; abundance: .; CDR3aa: CASSVIGQGDTGELFF; CDR3nt: TGCGCCAGCAGCGTAATAGGACAGGGCGACACCGGGGAGCTGTTTTTT